What follows are 20 T cell receptor beta chains derived from one specimen sequenced in a study of blood T cells in healthy people across ages. Together with a sample-barcoded 5' primer, a J-beta primer mix was included in a second PCR lasting roughly 7 to 11 cycles. From the 5' RACE reads, TCRdb called clonotypes with MiXCR, one entry per CDR3 protein. The profile shows some 1,500,000 distinct CDR3 sequences, approximately 42% of them singletons. The sample comprised blood. These receptors came from a woman younger than 30 in good health.

Turning to this clonotype: This may stem from a read error, because a much larger clone lies one nucleotide away. This CDR3 reads CASSPEGATYNSPLHF. DNA of the CDR3: TGTGCCAGCAGTCCCGAGGGGGCCACCTATAATTCACCCCTCCACTTT. The chain joins TRBV12-3 or TRBV12-4 to TRBJ1-6, with TRBD1 matching 7 bases. V gave up 5 bases and J gave up 2 bases; unmatched junction bases: 6. This CDR3 region has 16 residues.

The chain uses TRBV6-2 or TRBV6-3 and TRBJ1-1; TRBD1 might be the D (6 bases). The V end lost 8 bases, the J end lost 1 base, and 11 bases lay between the germline ends. The germline gives CDR1 MNHEY, CDR2 SVGEGT. This CDR3 has 13 amino acids. The CDR3 region has the DNA TGTGCCAGCGTGGGGGCCGGGAACACTGAAGCTTTCTTT. Its protein product is CASVGAGNTEAFF.

A few counts support this clonotype. V usage is TRBV12-3 or TRBV12-4 and J usage is TRBJ1-2; D is undetermined. This CDR3 has 15 amino acids. V was cut by 2 bases and J by 6 bases, with 16 bases left in between. The CDR3 region has the DNA TGTGCCAGCAGTTTATACGGGGAACGGCTAGATGGCTACACCTTC. This translates into CASSLYGERLDGYTF.

The chain recombines TRBV10-3 with TRBJ1-2, with no clear D. The CDR3 length is 12 residues. Trimming removed 1 base at V and 6 bases at J, with 6 bases between. Germline values: CDR1 ENHRY, CDR2 SYGVKD. CDR3 region: CAISELEDGYTF. DNA of the CDR3: TGTGCCATCAGTGAGTTGGAGGATGGCTACACCTTC.

The chain employs TRBV4-3 and TRBJ1-1; D remains unclear. The germline V and J ends were trimmed by 5 bases and 5 bases, with 15 bases remaining between them. Looked up from germline, CDR1 is LGHNA and CDR2 is YSLEER. The CDR3 runs to 14 residues. The CDR3 DNA is TGCGCCAGCAGCGCCCGATTGTTTAGAACTGAAGCTTTCTTT. It is translated as CASSARLFRTEAFF.

This clonotype was seen a few times. V gene TRBV7-2 combines with J gene TRBJ1-4; tentatively, D is TRBD1 (6 bases). V gave up 5 bases and J gave up 3 bases, with 10 bases separating them. The CDR3 contains 14 residues. The germline V gene encodes CDR1 SGHTA and CDR2 FQGNSA. The CDR3 protein is CASSAQGANEKLFF. CDR3 sequence (DNA): TGTGCCAGCAGCGCACAGGGTGCTAATGAAAAACTGTTTTTT.

The V gene is TRBV6-5, the J gene TRBJ2-7; a possible D gene is TRBD1 (7 bases). CDR3 length: 14 residues. In germline, CDR1 is MNHEY, CDR2 SVGAGI. V was trimmed by 2 bases and J by 4 bases, leaving 12 bases between them. CDR3 nucleotide sequence: TGTGCCAGCAGTTACGACAGGGACTTATACGAGCAGTACTTC. Protein: CASSYDRDLYEQYF.

The V call is TRBV20-1, the J call TRBJ2-5, with 13 bases matching TRBD2. The CDR3 has 16 amino acids. Germline CDR1 reads DFQATT; CDR2 reads SNEGSKA (reference sequence). Trimming at V came to 6 bases and at J to 4 bases, leaving 11 bases not matched to a gene. The CDR3 loop reads CSASGLAGVNLETQYF. The CDR3, as DNA: TGCAGTGCCTCCGGACTAGCGGGAGTTAATCTAGAGACCCAGTACTTC.

The V and J genes are TRBV7-2 and TRBJ2-1, with D perhaps assigned TRBD1 or TRBD2 (5 bases each). In germline, CDR1 is SGHTA, CDR2 FQGNSA. Trimming took 8 bases from V and 0 from J, leaving 23 bases between them. The CDR3 is 18 amino acids. CDR3 sequence reads: CASGVRTRGESSYNEQFF. CDR3 DNA sequence: TGTGCCAGCGGAGTCCGAACGAGGGGCGAGAGCTCCTACAATGAGCAGTTCTTC. Supplemented by reference TRBV7-2 and TRBJ2-1, the full variable domain reads GAGVSQSPSNKVTEKGKDVELRCDPISGHTALYWYRQSLGQGLEFLIYFQGNSAPDKSGLPSDRFSAERTGGSVSTLTIQRTQQEDSAVYLCASGVRTRGESSYNEQFFGPGTRLTVL.

The V call is TRBV20-1, the J call TRBJ2-3, with D possibly matching TRBD1 (5 bases). Germline values: CDR1 DFQATT, CDR2 SNEGSKA (reference sequence). CDR3 length: 16 residues. CDR3 protein: CNAESSQDLSTDTQYF. CDR3 DNA sequence: TGCAATGCCGAGAGCTCACAGGACCTTAGCACAGATACGCAGTATTTT.

This chain links TRBV15 with TRBJ1-1; D is possibly TRBD1 (6 bases). The V gene lost 5 bases and the J gene lost 3 bases, with 10 bases spanning the gap. The CDR3 covers 13 residues. In germline, CDR1 is LNHNV, CDR2 YYDKDF (reference sequence). The CDR3 DNA reads TGTGCCACCAGCGGAGGGGGTTACACTGAAGCTTTCTTT. Protein sequence: CATSGGGYTEAFF.

This clonotype was counted between two and nine times. The V call is TRBV5-1, the J call TRBJ2-7; D is unclear. Trimming removed 2 bases from V and 0 bases from J, with 12 bases in between. Germline V gene sequence: CDR1 SGHRS, CDR2 YFSETQ. The CDR3 is made up of 15 amino acids. The CDR3 DNA sequence: TGCGCCAGCAGCTTTGGCCCCTCGGGCTCCTACGAGCAGTACTTC. This codes for CASSFGPSGSYEQYF.

V usage is TRBV25-1 and J usage is TRBJ2-1; 12 bases are a match to TRBD2. The CDR3 runs to 16 residues. Losses at the gene ends were 4 bases for V and 5 bases for J; bases not matched to a gene: 6. CDR1 and CDR2 from the germline V gene are MGHDK and SYGVNS. CDR3 coding DNA: TGTGCCAGCAGTGGCAGGACTAGCGGGAAACACAATGAGCAGTTCTTC. This sequence encodes CASSGRTSGKHNEQFF.

The chain combines TRBV5-1 with TRBJ2-5; 7 nucleotides line up with TRBD1. This CDR3 region has 16 residues. Germline CDR1 reads SGHRS; CDR2 reads YFSETQ. Trimming removed 0 bases from V and 11 bases from J; junction bases left unmatched: 16. The CDR3 loop reads CASSLVIGQANNEQYF. CDR3 coding DNA: TGCGCCAGCAGCTTGGTAATCGGACAGGCCAACAATGAGCAGTACTTC.

This clonotype occurred a few times. This chain joins TRBV25-1 and TRBJ2-7; 11 bases map to TRBD2. The J call could be wrong; TRBJ2-5 is a better fit for the DNA end. CDR1 is MGHDK and CDR2 is SYGVNS in the germline V gene. The CDR3 loop spans 15 amino acids. DNA of the CDR3: TGTGCCAGCAGTGAATGGTCTAGCGGGGGGGAGACCCAGTACTTC. Amino acid sequence: CASSEWSSGGETQYF.

The chain uses TRBV5-1 and TRBJ2-5, with 7 positions matching TRBD2. TRBJ2-1 matches the DNA end more closely, so the J call is doubtful. CDR1 is SGHRS, CDR2 YFSETQ, per germline. The CDR3 sequence is 15 residues long. CDR3 loop: CASSSGGLYQETQFF. DNA for the CDR3: TGCGCCAGCAGCTCGGGGGGACTGTACCAAGAGACCCAGTTCTTC.

J is TRBJ2-7 and V is TRBV19; D unclear. Trimming stripped 10 bases from V and 5 bases from J, with 9 bases between. Germline assignment: CDR1 LNHDA and CDR2 SQIVND (reference sequence). The CDR3 spans 10 residues. CDR3 DNA: TGTGCCATACGAAAGGACGAGCAGTACTTC. Translation gives CAIRKDEQYF.

With respect to this clonotype: A clone one base away is much larger, so this may be a read error. The V call is TRBV21-1, the J call TRBJ2-1. TRBV21-1 is a listed pseudogene. The CDR3 sequence is 15 residues long. The CDR3, as DNA: TGTGCCAGCAGCAAAGGCGGCTACAGTCATACTGAGCAGTTCTTC. It codes for CASSKGGYSHTEQFF.

CDR3 in DNA: TGCGCCAGCAGCCCTTTCGAGGGATGGTACAATGAGCAGTTCTTC. This sequence encodes CASSPFEGWYNEQFF. The V gene is TRBV4-3, the J gene TRBJ2-1, with D maybe TRBD2 (5 bases). Looked up from germline, CDR1 is LGHNA and CDR2 is YSLEER. The CDR3 length is 15 residues. V lost 4 bases and J 4 bases, leaving 14 bases between the germline ends.

The chain joins TRBV20-1 to TRBJ2-2; D is undetermined. Trimming left V 0 bases short and J 6 bases short, with 11 bases between. This CDR3 region has 14 residues. Germline V CDR1 and CDR2: DFQATT, SNEGSKA (reference sequence). The CDR3 DNA reads TGCAGTGCTAGAGATCCAGGTATCGCCGGGGAGCTGTTTTTT. This codes for CSARDPGIAGELFF.